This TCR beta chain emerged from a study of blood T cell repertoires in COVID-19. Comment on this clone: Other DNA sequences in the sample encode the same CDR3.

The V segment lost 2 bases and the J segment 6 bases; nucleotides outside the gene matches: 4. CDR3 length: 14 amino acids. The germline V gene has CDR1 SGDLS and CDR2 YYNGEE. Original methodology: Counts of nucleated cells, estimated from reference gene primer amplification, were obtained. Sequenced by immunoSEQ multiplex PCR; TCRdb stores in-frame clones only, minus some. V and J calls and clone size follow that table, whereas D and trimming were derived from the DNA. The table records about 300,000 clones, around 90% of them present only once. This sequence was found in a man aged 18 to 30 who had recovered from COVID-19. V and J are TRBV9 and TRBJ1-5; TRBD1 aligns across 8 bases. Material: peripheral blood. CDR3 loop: CASSVGTGGQPQHF. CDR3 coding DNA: TGTGCCAGCAGCGTCGGCACAGGGGGTCAGCCCCAGCATTTT. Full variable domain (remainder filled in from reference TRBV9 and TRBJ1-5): DSGVTQTPKHLITATGQRVTLRCSPRSGDLSVYWYQQSLDQGLQFLIQYYNGEERAKGNILERFSAQQFPDLHSELNLSSLELGDSALYFCASSVGTGGQPQHFGDGTRLSIL.